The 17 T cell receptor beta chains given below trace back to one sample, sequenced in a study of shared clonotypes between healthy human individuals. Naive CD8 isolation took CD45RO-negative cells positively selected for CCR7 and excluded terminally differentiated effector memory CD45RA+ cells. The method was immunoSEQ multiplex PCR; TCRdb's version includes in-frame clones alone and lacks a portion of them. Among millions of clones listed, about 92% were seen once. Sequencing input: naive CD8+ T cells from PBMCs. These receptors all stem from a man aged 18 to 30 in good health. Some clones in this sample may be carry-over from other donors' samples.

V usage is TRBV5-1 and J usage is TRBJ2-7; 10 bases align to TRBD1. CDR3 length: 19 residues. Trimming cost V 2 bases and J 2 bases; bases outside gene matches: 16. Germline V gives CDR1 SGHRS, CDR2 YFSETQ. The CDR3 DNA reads TGCGCCAGCAGCTTCACCATCCGGGACAGGGGTCCCGTAACCTACGAGCAGTACTTC. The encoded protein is CASSFTIRDRGPVTYEQYF.

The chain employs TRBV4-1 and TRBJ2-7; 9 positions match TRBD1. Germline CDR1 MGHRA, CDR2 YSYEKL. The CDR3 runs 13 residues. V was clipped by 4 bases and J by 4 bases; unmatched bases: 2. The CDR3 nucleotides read TGCGCCAGCAGCCTGGGACAGGGTTACGAGCAGTACTTC. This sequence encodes CASSLGQGYEQYF.

Here the CDR3 DNA reads TGCGCCAGCAGCCAAGCGGGGCCGGGACTAGCGGGAGCCGGGGAGCTGTTTTTT. Translated: CASSQAGPGLAGAGELFF. The rearrangement links TRBV4-3 to TRBJ2-2, with TRBD2 matching over 14 bases. The CDR3 sequence is 18 residues long. J lost 6 bases, V lost 1 base, and 7 bases had no gene match. CDR1 LGHNA and CDR2 YSLEER come from the germline V gene.

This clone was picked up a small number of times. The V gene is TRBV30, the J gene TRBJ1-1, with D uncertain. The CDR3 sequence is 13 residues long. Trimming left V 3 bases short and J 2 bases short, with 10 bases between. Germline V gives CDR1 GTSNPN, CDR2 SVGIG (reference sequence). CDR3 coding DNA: TGTGCCTGGAGGGCAACAGAAAACACTGAAGCTTTCTTT. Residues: CAWRATENTEAFF.

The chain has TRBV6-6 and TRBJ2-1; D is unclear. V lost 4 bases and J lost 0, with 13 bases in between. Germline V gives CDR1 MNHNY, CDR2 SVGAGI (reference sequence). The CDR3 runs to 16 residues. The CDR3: CASSSPDESSYNEQFF. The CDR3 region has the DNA TGTGCCAGCAGTTCTCCGGACGAGAGCTCCTACAATGAGCAGTTCTTC.

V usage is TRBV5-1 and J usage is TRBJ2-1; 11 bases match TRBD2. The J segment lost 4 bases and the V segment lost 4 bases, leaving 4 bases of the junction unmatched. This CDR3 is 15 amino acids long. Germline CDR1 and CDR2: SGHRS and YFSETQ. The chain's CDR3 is CASSSSGRGYNEQFF. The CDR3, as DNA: TGCGCCAGCAGCAGTAGCGGGAGGGGTTACAATGAGCAGTTCTTC.

CDR3 DNA sequence: TGCGCCAGCAGTGAGTTAAGGACTGAGACTGGAAACACCATATATTTT. Its translation: CASSELRTETGNTIYF. The gene calls are TRBV10-1 and TRBJ1-3, with no clear D. Germline V gene sequence: CDR1 WNHNN, CDR2 SYGVQD (reference sequence). V lost 1 base to trimming and J lost 2 bases, with 12 bases between them. The CDR3 spans 16 residues.

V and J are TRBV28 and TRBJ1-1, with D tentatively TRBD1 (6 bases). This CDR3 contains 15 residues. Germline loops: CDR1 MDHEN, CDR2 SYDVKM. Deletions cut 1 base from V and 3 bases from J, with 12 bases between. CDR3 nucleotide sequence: TGTGCCAGCAGTTTATTATGGGGGCGAGACACTGAAGCTTTCTTT. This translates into CASSLLWGRDTEAFF.

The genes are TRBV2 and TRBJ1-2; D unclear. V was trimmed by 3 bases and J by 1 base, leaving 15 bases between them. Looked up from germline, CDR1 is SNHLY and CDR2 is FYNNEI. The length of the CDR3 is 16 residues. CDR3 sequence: CASSDSTDGYNYGYTF. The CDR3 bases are TGTGCCAGCAGTGATTCGACGGACGGATATAACTATGGCTACACCTTC. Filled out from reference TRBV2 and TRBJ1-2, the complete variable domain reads EPEVTQTPSHQVTQMGQEVILRCVPISNHLYFYWYRQILGQKVEFLVSFYNNEISEKSEIFDDQFSVERPDGSNFTLKIRSTKLEDSAMYFCASSDSTDGYNYGYTFGSGTRLTVV.

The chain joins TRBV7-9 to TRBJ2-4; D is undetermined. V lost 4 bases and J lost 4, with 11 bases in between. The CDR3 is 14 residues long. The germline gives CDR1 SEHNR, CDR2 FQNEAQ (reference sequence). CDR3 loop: CASSSLSMKNIQYF. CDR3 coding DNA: TGTGCCAGCAGCTCCCTTTCGATGAAAAACATTCAGTACTTC.

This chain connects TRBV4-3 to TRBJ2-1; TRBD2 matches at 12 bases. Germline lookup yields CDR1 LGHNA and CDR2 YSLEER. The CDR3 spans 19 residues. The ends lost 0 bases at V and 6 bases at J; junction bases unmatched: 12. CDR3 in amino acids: CASSQDSTSGRFQTNEQFF. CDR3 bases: TGCGCCAGCAGCCAAGATAGTACTAGCGGGAGGTTCCAGACCAATGAGCAGTTCTTC.

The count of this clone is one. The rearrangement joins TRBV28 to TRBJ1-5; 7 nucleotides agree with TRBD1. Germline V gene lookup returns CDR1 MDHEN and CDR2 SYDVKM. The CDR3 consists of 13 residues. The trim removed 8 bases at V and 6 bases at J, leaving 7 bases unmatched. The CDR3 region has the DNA TGTGCCAGCCGACAGGGAGTAGGTCAGCCCCAGCATTTT. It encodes CASRQGVGQPQHF.

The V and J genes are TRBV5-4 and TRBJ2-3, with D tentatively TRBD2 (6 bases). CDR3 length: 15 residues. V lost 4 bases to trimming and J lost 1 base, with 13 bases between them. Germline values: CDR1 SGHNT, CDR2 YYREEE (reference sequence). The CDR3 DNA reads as TGTGCCAGCAGCCCCTACGGCGGGGGCACAGATACGCAGTATTTT. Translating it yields CASSPYGGGTDTQYF. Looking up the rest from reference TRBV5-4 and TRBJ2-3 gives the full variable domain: ETGVTQSPTHLIKTRGQQVTLRCSSQSGHNTVSWYQQALGQGPQFIFQYYREEENGRGNFPPRFSGLQFPNYSSELNVNALELDDSALYLCASSPYGGGTDTQYFGPGTRLTVL.

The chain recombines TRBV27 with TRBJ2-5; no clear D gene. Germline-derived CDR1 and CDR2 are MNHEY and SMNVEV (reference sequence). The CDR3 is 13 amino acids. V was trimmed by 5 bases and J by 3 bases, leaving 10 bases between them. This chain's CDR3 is CASSRAGEETQYF. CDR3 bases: TGTGCCAGCAGTCGAGCCGGAGAAGAGACCCAGTACTTC.

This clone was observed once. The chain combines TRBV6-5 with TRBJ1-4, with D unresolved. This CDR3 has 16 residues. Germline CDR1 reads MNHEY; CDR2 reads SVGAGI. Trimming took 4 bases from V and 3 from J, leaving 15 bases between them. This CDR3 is CASSSESGVANEKLFF. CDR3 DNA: TGTGCCAGCAGTTCCGAGTCGGGAGTGGCTAATGAAAAACTGTTTTTT.

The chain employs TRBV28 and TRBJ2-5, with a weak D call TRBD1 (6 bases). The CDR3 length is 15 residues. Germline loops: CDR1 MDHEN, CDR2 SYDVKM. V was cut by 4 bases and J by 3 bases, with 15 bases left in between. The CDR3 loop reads CASSSIQGVEETQYF. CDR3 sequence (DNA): TGTGCCAGCAGTTCAATACAGGGAGTGGAAGAGACCCAGTACTTC.

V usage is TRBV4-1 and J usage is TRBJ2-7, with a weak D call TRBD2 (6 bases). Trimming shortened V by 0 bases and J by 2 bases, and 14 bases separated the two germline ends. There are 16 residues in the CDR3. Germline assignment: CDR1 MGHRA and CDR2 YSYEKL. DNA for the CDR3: TGCGCCAGCAGCCAAGATGGGAGGACGCAACCCTACGAGCAGTACTTC. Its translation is CASSQDGRTQPYEQYF.